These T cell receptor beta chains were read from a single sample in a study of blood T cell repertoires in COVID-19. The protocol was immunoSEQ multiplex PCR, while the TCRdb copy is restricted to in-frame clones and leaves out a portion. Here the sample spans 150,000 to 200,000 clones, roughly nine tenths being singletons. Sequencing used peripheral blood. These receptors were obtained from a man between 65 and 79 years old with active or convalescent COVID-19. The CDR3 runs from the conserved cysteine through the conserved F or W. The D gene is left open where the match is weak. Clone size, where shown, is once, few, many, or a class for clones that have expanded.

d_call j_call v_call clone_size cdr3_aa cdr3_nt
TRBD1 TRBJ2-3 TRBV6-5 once CASKASGGMTDTQYF TGTGCCAGCAAGGCGTCAGGGGGCATGACAGATACGCAGTATTTT
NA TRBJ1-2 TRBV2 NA CASSALKTGAYGYTF TGTGCCAGCAGTGCCCTTAAAACAGGAGCCTATGGCTACACCTTC
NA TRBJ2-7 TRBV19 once CASSILTGQTEQYF TGTGCCAGTAGTATCTTGACAGGCCAAACCGAGCAGTACTTC
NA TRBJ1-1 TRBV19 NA CASILRGGDTEAFF TGTGCCAGTATATTGAGGGGGGGGGACACTGAAGCTTTCTTT
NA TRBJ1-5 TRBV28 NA CASRTGLSQPQHF TGTGCCAGCCGGACGGGGTTAAGTCAGCCCCAGCATTTT
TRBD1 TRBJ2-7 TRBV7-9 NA CASSPGTDLYEQYF TGTGCCAGCAGCCCCGGGACAGACCTCTACGAGCAGTACTTC
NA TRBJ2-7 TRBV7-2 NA CASSPWTLYEQYF TGTGCCAGCAGCCCCTGGACACTATACGAGCAGTACTTC
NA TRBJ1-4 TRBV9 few CASSVGPGTNEKLFF TGTGCCAGCAGCGTAGGCCCGGGTACTAATGAAAAACTGTTTTTT
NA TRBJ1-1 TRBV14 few CASSQFPGAEAFF TGTGCCAGCAGCCAATTCCCAGGGGCTGAAGCTTTCTTT
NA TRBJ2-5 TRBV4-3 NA CASSPGWGGPRETQYF TGCGCCAGCAGCCCTGGATGGGGGGGCCCACGGGAGACCCAGTACTTC
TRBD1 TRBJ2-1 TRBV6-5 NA CASRGDRGPYNEQFF TGTGCCAGCAGAGGGGACAGGGGTCCCTACAATGAGCAGTTCTTC
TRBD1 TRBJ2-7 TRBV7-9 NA CASSSTGAGEQYF TGTGCCAGCAGCTCGACAGGGGCGGGCGAGCAGTACTTC
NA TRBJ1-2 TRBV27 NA CASSSHPRGGYTF TGTGCCAGCAGTTCACACCCCAGGGGTGGCTACACCTTC
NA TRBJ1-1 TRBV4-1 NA CASSQDGIGGAEAFF TGCGCCAGCAGCCAAGATGGGATCGGGGGGGCCGAAGCTTTCTTT
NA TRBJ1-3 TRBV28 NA CASSFIGNTIYF TGTGCCAGCAGTTTTATTGGAAACACCATATATTTT
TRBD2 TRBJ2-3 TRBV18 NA CASSPGASGGRDTQYF TGTGCCAGCTCCCCCGGGGCTAGCGGGGGCCGGGATACGCAGTATTTT
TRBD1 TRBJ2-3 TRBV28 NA CASSTRQGASLGDTQYF TGTGCCAGCAGTACTAGACAGGGGGCCTCTCTAGGAGATACGCAGTATTTT
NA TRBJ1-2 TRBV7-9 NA CASSLVRALDGYTF TGTGCCAGCAGCTTAGTGAGGGCGCTGGATGGCTACACCTTC
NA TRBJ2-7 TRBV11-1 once CASSLAWGETYSYEQYF TGTGCCAGCAGCTTAGCGTGGGGGGAGACTTATTCCTACGAGCAGTACTTC
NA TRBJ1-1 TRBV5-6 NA CASSLVHLNTEAFF TGTGCCAGCAGCTTGGTCCACTTGAACACTGAAGCTTTCTTT
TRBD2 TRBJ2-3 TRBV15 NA CATQPGLAGGSTDTQYF TGTGCCACCCAGCCTGGACTAGCGGGGGGGAGCACAGATACGCAGTATTTT
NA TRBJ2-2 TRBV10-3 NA CAISDQGIDTGELFF TGTGCCATCAGCGACCAGGGTATCGACACCGGGGAGCTGTTTTTT
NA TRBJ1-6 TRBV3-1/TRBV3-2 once CASSPDGTYSPLHF TGTGCCAGCAGCCCAGACGGGACTTATTCACCCCTCCACTTT
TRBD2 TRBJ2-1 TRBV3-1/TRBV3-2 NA CASSQLRTSGGAEQFF TGTGCCAGCAGCCAGCTAAGGACTAGCGGGGGGGCTGAGCAGTTCTTC
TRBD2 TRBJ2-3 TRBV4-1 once CASSQGLAGSGTDTQYF TGCGCCAGCAGCCAAGGACTAGCGGGTTCTGGCACAGATACGCAGTATTTT
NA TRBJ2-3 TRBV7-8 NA CASSSRSRGAQLTDTQYF TGTGCCAGCAGCTCGAGATCTCGGGGGGCCCAGCTCACAGATACGCAGTATTTT
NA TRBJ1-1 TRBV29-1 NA CSVHKNTEAFF TGCAGCGTTCACAAGAACACTGAAGCTTTCTTT
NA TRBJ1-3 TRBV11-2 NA CASSLAGSGNTIYF TGTGCCAGCAGCTTAGCAGGGTCTGGAAACACCATATATTTT
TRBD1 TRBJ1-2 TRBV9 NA CASSVLDRGLGGYTF TGTGCCAGCAGCGTACTTGACAGGGGTCTAGGTGGCTACACCTTC
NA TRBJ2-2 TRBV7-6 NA CASSLLNRATGELFF TGTGCCAGCAGCTTATTGAACAGGGCCACCGGGGAGCTGTTTTTT
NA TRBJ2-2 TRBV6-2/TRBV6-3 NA CASSLLPNTGELFF TGTGCCAGCAGTTTACTACCGAACACCGGGGAGCTGTTTTTT
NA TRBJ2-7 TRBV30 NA CAWSDRYEQYF TGTGCCTGGAGCGACAGGTACGAGCAGTACTTC
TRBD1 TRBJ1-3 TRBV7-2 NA CASSLAYRGDTIYF TGTGCCAGCAGCTTAGCGTACAGGGGAGACACCATATATTTT
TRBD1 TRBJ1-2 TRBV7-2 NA CASSPGVGQGFYGYTF TGTGCCAGCAGCCCAGGAGTAGGACAGGGTTTCTATGGCTACACCTTC
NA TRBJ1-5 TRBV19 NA CASSSEIGQPQHF TGTGCCAGTAGTAGCGAAATCGGGCAGCCCCAGCATTTT
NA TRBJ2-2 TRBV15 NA CATSRVRGGTSTGELFF TGTGCCACCAGCAGAGTCCGGGGAGGTACGTCCACCGGGGAGCTGTTTTTT
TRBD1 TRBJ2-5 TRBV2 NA CASSGYRGETQYF TGTGCCAGCAGTGGATACAGGGGGGAGACCCAGTACTTC
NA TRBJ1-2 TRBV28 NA CASSPLVAYTYYGYTF TGTGCCAGCAGTCCCCTCGTAGCTTATACCTACTATGGCTACACCTTC
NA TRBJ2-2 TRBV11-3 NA CASSLVAGTGELFF TGTGCCAGCAGCTTAGTGGCAGGGACCGGGGAGCTGTTTTTT
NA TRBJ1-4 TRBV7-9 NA CASSLSEINEKLFF TGTGCCAGCAGCTTATCAGAAATTAATGAAAAACTGTTTTTT
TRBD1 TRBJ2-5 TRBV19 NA CASSMKGAETQYF TGTGCCAGTAGTATGAAGGGGGCAGAGACCCAGTACTTC
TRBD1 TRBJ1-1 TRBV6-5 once CASSNPGTGHTEAFF TGTGCCAGCAGTAACCCCGGGACAGGGCACACTGAAGCTTTCTTT
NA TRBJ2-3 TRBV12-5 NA CASGLGLGTPITDTQYF TGTGCTAGTGGTTTGGGCTTGGGGACACCCATCACAGATACGCAGTATTTT
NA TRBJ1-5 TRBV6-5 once CASSRAGIVQPQHF TGTGCCAGCAGTCGGGCAGGGATCGTCCAGCCCCAGCATTTT
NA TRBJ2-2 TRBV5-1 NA CASSSINTGELFF TGCGCCAGCAGCTCTATAAACACCGGGGAGCTGTTTTTT
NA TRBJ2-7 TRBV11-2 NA CASSPRSQGRNEQYF TGTGCCAGCAGCCCTAGGTCACAGGGACGGAACGAGCAGTACTTC
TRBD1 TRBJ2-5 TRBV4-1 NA CASSQQGARETQYF TGCGCCAGCAGCCAACAGGGGGCGAGAGAGACCCAGTACTTC
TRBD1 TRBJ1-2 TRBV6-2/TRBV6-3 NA CASSNQQGGDFYGYTF TGTGCCAGCAGTAACCAACAGGGGGGAGATTTCTATGGCTACACCTTC
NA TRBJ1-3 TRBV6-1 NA CASSWTVSGNTIYF TGTGCCAGCAGCTGGACAGTCTCTGGAAACACCATATATTTT
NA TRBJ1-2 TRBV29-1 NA CSVGQTAGRGYTF TGCAGCGTTGGACAGACGGCCGGACGGGGCTACACCTTC
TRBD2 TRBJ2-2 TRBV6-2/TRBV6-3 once CASSYSMAGGPPATGELFF TGTGCCAGCAGTTACTCAATGGCGGGGGGGCCCCCGGCCACCGGGGAGCTGTTTTTT